The present T cell receptor (beta chain) was sequenced within a study of blood T cells in healthy people across ages. Overall study results and limits: In older individuals, TCR beta diversity per million T cells was lower, falling roughly linearly with age. Long-lived donors exceeded aged donors in naive CD4+ cells and diversity.

Comment on this clonotype: The antigen remains undetermined.

Germline V gives CDR1 LGHDT, CDR2 YNNKEL (reference sequence). The CDR3 is 14 amino acids. Trimming at V came to 4 bases and at J to 7 bases, leaving 2 bases not matched to a gene. A second PCR, run for roughly 7 to 11 cycles, used a sample-barcoded 5' primer plus a J-beta primer mix. Every cDNA molecule carried a tag from a template-switch adaptor bearing 12 random nucleotides. TCRdb re-called the 5' RACE reads through MiXCR, storing one row per CDR3 protein. There are approximately 800,000 distinct CDR3 sequences in the sample; 58% occur only once, and approximately 23% lies in the top ten. This receptor was identified in a man younger than 45 in good health. The sample was blood. The genes are TRBV3-1 and TRBJ1-6; 9 nucleotides line up with TRBD1. Written as DNA, the CDR3 is TGTGCCAGCAGCCGGACAGGGGTGAATTCACCCCTCCACTTT. Its translation is CASSRTGVNSPLHF.